A single sample is the source of the 8 T cell receptor beta chains below, sequenced in a study of cytomegalovirus exposure and HLA in healthy donors. PCR was performed using 60 Vbeta and 13 Jbeta primers. Sequenced by immunoSEQ multiplex PCR; TCRdb stores in-frame clones only, minus some. In the table there are roughly 100,000 clones, around 85% of which are singletons. Sequenced material: PBMCs. Source of these receptors: a man younger than 40 in good health and CMV-seropositive.

The rearrangement uses TRBV18 and TRBJ2-7; D gene ambiguous. Germline V lookup: CDR1 KGHSH, CDR2 LQKENI. Trimming removed 0 bases from V and 3 bases from J, with 9 bases in between. CDR3 length equals 14 residues. As DNA, the CDR3 is TGTGCCAGCTCACCACCGGCACAGAACTACGAGCAGTACTTC. This encodes CASSPPAQNYEQYF.

The chain couples TRBV18 to TRBJ1-1, with 7 bases matching TRBD1. V was pared by 2 bases and J by 1 base, with 4 bases of the junction left unmatched. The CDR3 spans 15 residues. CDR1 is KGHSH, CDR2 LQKENI, per germline. Here the CDR3 reads CASSPTTGPNTEAFF. The CDR3 DNA is TGTGCCAGCTCACCAACGACAGGGCCGAACACTGAAGCTTTCTTT.

The V and J genes are TRBV5-1 and TRBJ2-5; 12 nucleotides match TRBD2. CDR3 length equals 16 residues. Germline V CDR1 and CDR2: SGHRS, YFSETQ. V lost 3 bases, J lost 1 base, and 4 bases stayed unmatched. DNA for the CDR3: TGCGCCAGCAGCTCGGGACTAGCGGGCTTCCAAGAGACCCAGTACTTC. Translating it yields CASSSGLAGFQETQYF.

With respect to this clone: The germline gene is not matched at one end of the junction; a read error may be the cause. The chain's CDR3 is CASSLVRSGSNVLTF. The CDR3 DNA follows: TGCGCCAGCAGCTTGGTGAGGTCTGGGTCCAACGTCCTGACTTTC. This chain connects TRBV5-1 to TRBJ2-6; D is uncertain. This CDR3 has 15 residues. The germline CDR1 and CDR2 sequences are SGHRS and YFSETQ.

This clone was picked up a small number of times. The gene calls are TRBV4-1 and TRBJ1-5, with 8 bases matching TRBD1. The CDR3 is 18 residues long. V was clipped by 4 bases and J by 2 bases; unmatched bases: 13. Germline V gene lookup returns CDR1 MGHRA and CDR2 YSYEKL. CDR3 sequence (DNA): TGCGCCAGCAGCCTTGGGACAGGCGGCTTAAGGGGCAATCAGCCCCAGCATTTT. Its protein is CASSLGTGGLRGNQPQHF.

This clone was recorded a few times. The V and J genes are TRBV2 and TRBJ1-1; D perhaps matches TRBD1 (6 bases). Deletions cut 6 bases from V and 4 bases from J, with 15 bases between. Germline CDR1 SNHLY, CDR2 FYNNEI. The CDR3 loop spans 14 amino acids. In DNA, the CDR3 is TGTGCCAGCAGCTTACAGGGATGGGGCACTGAAGCTTTCTTT. Translating gives CASSLQGWGTEAFF.

V usage is TRBV30 and J usage is TRBJ2-3, with 7 nucleotides matching TRBD2. Per germline, CDR1 GTSNPN and CDR2 SVGIG (reference sequence). The CDR3 sequence is 13 residues long. J lost 4 bases, V lost 2 bases, and 3 bases had no gene match. The CDR3 spells CAWSRLAADTQYF. DNA of the CDR3: TGTGCCTGGAGTCGGCTAGCGGCAGATACGCAGTATTTT.

The chain carries TRBV5-1 and TRBJ1-1, with unresolved D. The CDR3 covers 15 residues. Germline values: CDR1 SGHRS, CDR2 YFSETQ. V lost 3 bases, J lost 10 bases, and 22 bases lay in between. CDR3 DNA: TGCGCCAGCAGCTCCCGGGCCGCGCCGGAGGGAGGAGCTTTCTTT. It specifies CASSSRAAPEGGAFF.